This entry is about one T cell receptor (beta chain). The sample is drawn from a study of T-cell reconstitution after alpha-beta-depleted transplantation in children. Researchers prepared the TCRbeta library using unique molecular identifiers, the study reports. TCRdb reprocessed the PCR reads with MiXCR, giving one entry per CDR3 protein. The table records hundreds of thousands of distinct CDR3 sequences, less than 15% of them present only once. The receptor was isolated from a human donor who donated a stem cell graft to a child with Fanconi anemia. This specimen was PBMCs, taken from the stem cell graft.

For the CDR3, the DNA is TGCAGCGTTGTTTCAGGGGATGAAAAACTGTTTTTT. It specifies CSVVSGDEKLFF. The chain combines TRBV29-1 with TRBJ1-4; D possibly corresponds to TRBD1 (6 bases). Trimming cost V 4 bases and J 6 bases, with 9 bases left between them. The CDR3 has 12 amino acids. CDR1 is SQVTM and CDR2 is ANQGSEA in the germline V gene. Full variable domain (outside the CDR3, taken from reference TRBV29-1 and TRBJ1-4): SAVISQKPSRDICQRGTSLTIQCQVDSQVTMMFWYRQQPGQSLTLIATANQGSEATYESGFVIDKFPISRPNLTFSTLTVSNMSPEDSSIYLCSVVSGDEKLFFGSGTQLSVL.